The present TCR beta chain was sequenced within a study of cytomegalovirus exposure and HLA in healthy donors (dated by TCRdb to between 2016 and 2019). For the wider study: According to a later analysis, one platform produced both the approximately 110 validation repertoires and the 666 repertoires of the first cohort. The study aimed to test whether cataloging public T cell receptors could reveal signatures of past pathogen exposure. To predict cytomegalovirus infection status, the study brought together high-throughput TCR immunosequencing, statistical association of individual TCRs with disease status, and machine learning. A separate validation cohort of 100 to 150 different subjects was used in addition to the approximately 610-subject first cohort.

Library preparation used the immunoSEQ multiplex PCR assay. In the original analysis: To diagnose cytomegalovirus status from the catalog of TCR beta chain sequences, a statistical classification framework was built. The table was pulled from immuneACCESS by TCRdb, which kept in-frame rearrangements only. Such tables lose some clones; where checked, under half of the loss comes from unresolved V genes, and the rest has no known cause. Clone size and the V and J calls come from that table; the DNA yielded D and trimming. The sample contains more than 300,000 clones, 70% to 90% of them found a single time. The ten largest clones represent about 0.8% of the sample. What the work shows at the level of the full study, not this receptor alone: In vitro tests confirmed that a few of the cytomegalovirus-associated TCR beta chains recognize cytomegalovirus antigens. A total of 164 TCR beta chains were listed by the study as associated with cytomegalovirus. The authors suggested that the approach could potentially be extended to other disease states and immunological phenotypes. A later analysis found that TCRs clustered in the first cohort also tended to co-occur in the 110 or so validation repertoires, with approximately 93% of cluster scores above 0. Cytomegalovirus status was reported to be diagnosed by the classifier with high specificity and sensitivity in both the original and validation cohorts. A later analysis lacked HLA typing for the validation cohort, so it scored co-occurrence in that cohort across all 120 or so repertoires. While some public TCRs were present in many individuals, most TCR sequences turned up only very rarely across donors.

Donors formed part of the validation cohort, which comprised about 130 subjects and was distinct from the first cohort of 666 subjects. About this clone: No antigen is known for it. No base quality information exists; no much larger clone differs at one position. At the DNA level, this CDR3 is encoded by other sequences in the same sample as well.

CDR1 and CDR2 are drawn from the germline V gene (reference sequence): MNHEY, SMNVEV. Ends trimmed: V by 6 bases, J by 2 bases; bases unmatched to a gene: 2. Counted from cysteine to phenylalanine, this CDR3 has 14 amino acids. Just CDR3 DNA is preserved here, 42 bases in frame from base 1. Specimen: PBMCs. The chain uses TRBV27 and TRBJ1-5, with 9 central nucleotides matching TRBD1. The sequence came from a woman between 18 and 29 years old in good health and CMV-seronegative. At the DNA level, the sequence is TGTGCCAGCAGCCGGGACAGGGGCAATCAGCCCCAGCATTTT. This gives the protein CASSRDRGNQPQHF.